These T cell receptor beta chains were read from a single sample in a study of blood T cell repertoires in COVID-19. TCRdb's table, derived via immunoSEQ multiplex PCR, lists solely in-frame clones and lacks some. The top ten clones hold approximately 2% of a sample with a few hundred thousand clones, approximately 90% of them seen once. The sample comprised PBMCs or T cells enriched from blood (not recorded which). These receptors were obtained from a woman aged 40 to 50 who had recovered from COVID-19. The CDR3 runs from the conserved cysteine through the conserved F or W. The D gene is left open where the match is weak. Clone size is stated in some rows and not others, as once, few, many or a class when expanded.

V gene	J gene	clone size	CDR3 length	D gene	CDR3 DNA	CDR3 protein
TRBV5-8	TRBJ2-3	once	15	TRBD2	TGTGCCAGCAGCTTACTAGCGGGAATGACAGATACGCAGTATTTT	CASSLLAGMTDTQYF
TRBV15	TRBJ2-7	NA	15	NA	TGTGCCACCAGCAGAGGGCCAGGCGTTACCTACGAGCAGTACTTC	CATSRGPGVTYEQYF
TRBV19	TRBJ2-7	NA	15	TRBD2	TGTGCCAGTAGTATTGGGACTAGCGGGAGCTACGAGCAGTACTTC	CASSIGTSGSYEQYF
TRBV19	TRBJ2-4	NA	15	NA	TGTGCCAGTAGTATGGCCAGGACAGTGAAAAACATTCAGTACTTC	CASSMARTVKNIQYF
TRBV6-6	TRBJ1-2	NA	20	TRBD1	TGTGCCAGCAGCTTAGGACCGGACAGGGGGCAGGTGTATTGGGGCTATGGCTACACCTTC	CASSLGPDRGQVYWGYGYTF
TRBV5-4	TRBJ2-5	NA	16	TRBD2	TGTGCCAGCAGCTTGTCGGGGAGGGCCAGTGAAGAGACCCAGTACTTC	CASSLSGRASEETQYF
TRBV11-3	TRBJ2-7	few	14	NA	TGTGCCAGCAGCCCGCGGGACTTCTCCTACGAGCAGTACTTC	CASSPRDFSYEQYF
TRBV7-2	TRBJ2-3	NA	16	TRBD2	TGTGCCAGCAGACCCGGACTAGCGTTGGGCACAGATACGCAGTATTTT	CASRPGLALGTDTQYF
TRBV11-2	TRBJ2-1	NA	18	TRBD1	TGTGCCAGCAGCTTAGCCACCAGAGACAGGGCGGCCTACAATGAGCAGTTCTTC	CASSLATRDRAAYNEQFF
TRBV11-2	TRBJ2-7	NA	14	NA	TGTGCCAGCAGCTTCAACAGGGTTGGCTACGAGCAGTACTTC	CASSFNRVGYEQYF
TRBV30	TRBJ2-1	once	13	NA	TGTGCCTTTTCCGGGCTAGCTCGCAATGAGCAGTTCTTC	CAFSGLARNEQFF